This T cell receptor beta chain was captured in a study of beta chain features in type 1 diabetes (dated by TCRdb to between 2018 and 2020). Describing the broader study: Patients and healthy donors did not differ in mean age, gender distribution, total cell number or subset yield. A total of about 100 million sorted cells were examined across all samples, and RNA yield correlated strongly with the number of cells per subset. In the study, TCRB repertoires of sorted circulating CD4+ T cell subsets from recently diagnosed type 1 diabetes patients were compared with those of matched healthy donors. Regulatory and stem cell-like memory subsets were isolated from only 8 patients and about eight healthy donors, whereas naive and central memory subsets came from all 30 or so donors.

Results and caveats for the whole study, not just this receptor: PCR may preferentially amplify shorter templates, but because patient and control samples were amplified and corrected together, any resulting skew would affect both groups equally. Because cDNA was sequenced instead of genomic DNA, activated cells with high expression could be over-represented, although the groups did not differ in activation or CD3 levels. In all four CD4+ subsets, TCRB CDR3 length was moderately but significantly shorter in type 1 diabetes patients. Because the HLA sub-analyses included only small numbers of individuals, any influence of HLA type on TCRB rearrangement was left unresolved. At VDJ recombination sites, type 1 diabetes patients had fewer insertions and more deleted nucleotides, which implies abnormalities in thymic rearrangement. The naive, central memory and regulatory TCRB repertoires appeared to resemble one another more closely among patients than among healthy donors.

Spanning cysteine to phenylalanine, the CDR3 consists of 15 amino acids. The retained sequence is limited to the CDR3, 45 bases, with the frame set at the first base. V lost 0 bases and J lost 7 bases; the stretch between them is 11 bases long. From a lookup of the germline V gene, CDR1 and CDR2 are SGHRS and YFSETQ. The entire amount of isolated RNA was reverse transcribed using the High Capacity cDNA Reverse Transcription Kit, so the sequenced TCRB transcripts were expressed ones. Naive, central memory and regulatory T cell samples underwent deep immunoSEQ sequencing, averaging around 3.7 million total reads per sample. After sorted cells were lysed in RLT buffer, RNA was extracted with DNase-treated RNeasy Micro or Mini kits, with the choice depending on cell number. To prevent cross-contamination, each cell subset was processed individually, whereas patient and healthy donor samples were processed jointly. The immunoSEQ multiplex PCR was used to amplify TCRB sequences from cDNA, generating 87-bp fragments that spanned the CDR3 region. The amplicons were sequenced using the Illumina HiSeq platform. The authors processed their data as follows. PCR bias was computationally corrected using synthetic template baselines, reads within Hamming distance 2 were collapsed, and singletons that could not be merged were discarded. Reads were aligned to IMGT to assign V, D and J genes, CDR3 length, and insertions or deletions at six rearrangement sites. Clonotype counts were normalized to sorted cell number within each subset before computing true diversity and Gini coefficients with the tcR R package. The overlap coefficient, calculated on TCRB nucleotide sequences, was used to measure repertoire sharing. Out-of-frame TCRB sequences from naive cells were analyzed to stand in for the pre-selection repertoire. Sourced from immuneACCESS, this table was stored by TCRdb with only in-frame sequences that have V and J called. A share of the clones is absent; for the studies checked, an unresolved V gene accounts for under half, and the remainder has no known explanation. That table gives V, J and clone size, and the DNA gave D and trimming. The sample profile shows about 700,000 clones; roughly an eighth of them were found once. Approximately 0.022% of the sample comes from the top ten.

Each donor gave one peripheral blood draw, averaging roughly 0.11 L, which was collected into heparinised tubes. Naive, central memory, regulatory and stem cell-like memory CD4+ T cells were sorted on a BD FACSAria II using a panel including CD45RO, CCR7, CD25, CD127, CD95 and CD27. All sorted populations exceeded 95% purity. Right away, PBMCs were isolated by Lymphoprep density gradient centrifugation and were stained directly, with no culture step. To minimize batch effects, samples were stained and sorted in pairs, one healthy donor with one patient per experiment. About this clone: What this receptor recognizes is not known. Base qualities are not recorded, but no much larger clone differs from it by a single base.

Rearrangement joined TRBV5-1 to TRBJ1-6; TRBD1 is a possible D gene, resting on 5 matching bases. The sequence derives from a man between 18 and 29 years old with type 1 diabetes. The specimen was naive CD4+ T cells from blood. The cell subset or site label, as the study defines it: true naive CD4+ T cells. The CDR3 region: CASSLVGTDNSPLHF. The DNA sequence is TGCGCCAGCAGCTTGGTTGGGACGGACAATTCACCCCTCCACTTT.